Following are 18 T cell receptor beta chains from one sample sequenced in a study of graft-versus-host responses after intestinal transplantation. No antigen is known for these receptors. Profiled with immunoSEQ multiplex PCR; TCRdb holds only in-frame clones, not every one. The top ten clones hold about 0.93% of a sample with around 100,000 clones, roughly 90% of them seen once. Specimen: unstimulated CD4+ T cells sorted from spleen or lymph node cells, collected before transplant. The source of these receptors is a human donor who was the organ donor for an intestinal transplant.

This chain connects TRBV28 to TRBJ1-2; possibly TRBD1 for D (5 bases). The CDR3 sequence is 15 residues long. The germline V gene encodes CDR1 MDHEN and CDR2 SYDVKM. Between the trimmed V and J ends, which lost 2 bases and 0 bases, there was a span of 10 bases. The CDR3 loop reads CASSLRGAANYGYTF. In DNA, the CDR3 is TGTGCCAGCAGTTTAAGGGGTGCGGCTAACTATGGCTACACCTTC.

V and J are TRBV19 and TRBJ1-5; no clear D. Germline V lookup: CDR1 LNHDA, CDR2 SQIVND (reference sequence). The CDR3 is 16 residues long. V shed 3 bases and J shed 7 bases, with 19 bases lying between them. CDR3 sequence: CASSISQWWGEQPQHF. The CDR3 DNA reads as TGTGCCAGTAGTATTTCTCAATGGTGGGGTGAGCAGCCCCAGCATTTT.

The chain employs TRBV5-8 and TRBJ2-7; TRBD1 agrees at 8 bases. V trimming: 4 bases; J trimming: 5 bases; junction bases outside the gene matches: 8. This CDR3 is built from 14 residues. Per the germline V gene, CDR1 is SGHTS and CDR2 is YDEGEE. CDR3 in amino acids: CASSTWTGRNEQYF. CDR3 nucleotide sequence: TGTGCCAGCAGCACCTGGACAGGGAGGAACGAGCAGTACTTC. Full variable domain (missing parts from reference TRBV5-8 and TRBJ2-7): EAGVTQSPTHLIKTRGQQATLRCSPISGHTSVYWYQQALGLGLQFLLWYDEGEERNRGNFPPRFSGRQFPNYSSELNVNALELEDSALYLCASSTWTGRNEQYFGPGTRLTVT.

Comments on this clone: In the same sample, other DNA sequences code for this CDR3. The rearrangement links TRBV18 to TRBJ1-1; a weak D match, TRBD1 (5 bases). The length of the CDR3 is 13 residues. CDR1 is KGHSH and CDR2 is LQKENI in the germline V gene. Deletions cut 2 bases from V and 5 bases from J, with 9 bases between. Written as DNA, the CDR3 is TGTGCCAGCTCACCATGGGGGGGTACTGAAGCTTTCTTT. Protein: CASSPWGGTEAFF.

This chain connects TRBV30 to TRBJ2-4; the D gene could be TRBD1 or TRBD2 (6 bases each). CDR3 length: 14 amino acids. Germline CDR1 GTSNPN, CDR2 SVGIG (reference sequence). V lost 3 bases, J lost 3 bases, and 12 bases lay in between. The CDR3 nucleotides are TGTGCCTGGAGGCTCAGGGGAGGCAAAAACATTCAGTACTTC. Translating gives CAWRLRGGKNIQYF.

This clone appeared once. V gene TRBV7-2 combines with J gene TRBJ2-3; perhaps TRBD2 as D (6 bases). Between the trimmed V and J ends, which lost 6 bases and 2 bases, there was a span of 12 bases. Germline V lookup: CDR1 SGHTA, CDR2 FQGNSA. This CDR3 has 14 amino acids. CDR3 DNA: TGTGCCAGCAGTTTCGGACTACACACAGATACGCAGTATTTT. Translating it yields CASSFGLHTDTQYF.

The DNA for the CDR3 is TGTGCCAGCAGTCGACTAGGGAGGGAGGCAGATACGCAGTATTTT. This encodes CASSRLGREADTQYF. The chain recombines TRBV6-6 with TRBJ2-3, with 7 bases fitting TRBD2. This CDR3 contains 15 residues. Germline V gives CDR1 MNHNY, CDR2 SVGAGI (reference sequence). V shed 5 bases, J shed 4 bases, and the junction held 9 bases outside the gene matches.

V usage is TRBV10-1 and J usage is TRBJ2-1; 7 bases align to TRBD1. CDR3 size: 15 residues. J was trimmed by 1 base and V by 6 bases; bases with no gene match: 6. Germline-derived CDR1 and CDR2 are WNHNN and SYGVQD (reference sequence). The CDR3 is CASSYRGRSYNEQFF. DNA for the CDR3: TGCGCCAGCAGCTACAGGGGTAGGTCCTACAATGAGCAGTTCTTC.

In DNA form, the CDR3 reads TGTGCCAGCAGCAGTGAGCGGGGTGTTTCCTACAATGAGCAGTTCTTC. Its translation is CASSSERGVSYNEQFF. The rearrangement joins TRBV7-9 to TRBJ2-1, with 7 bases that match TRBD2. The trim removed 5 bases at V and 1 base at J, leaving 8 bases unmatched. CDR1 and CDR2 (germline): SEHNR, FQNEAQ (reference sequence). The CDR3 has 16 amino acids.

The rearrangement joins TRBV19 to TRBJ2-3; D remains ambiguous. The CDR3 has 14 amino acids. Germline V gene data show CDR1 as LNHDA and CDR2 as SQIVND (reference sequence). V was clipped by 7 bases and J by 4 bases, with 15 bases between them. The CDR3 nucleotides are TGTGCCAGTATGGGCCAGTTCGGCGCAGATACGCAGTATTTT. It translates to CASMGQFGADTQYF.

J is TRBJ1-6 and V is TRBV4-2, with a weak D call TRBD1 (5 bases). CDR1 and CDR2 from the germline V gene are LGHNA and YNFKEQ. With 0 bases removed from V and 3 bases from J, the gap between germline ends came to 9 bases. The CDR3 has 16 residues. This chain's CDR3 is CASSQDRRGYNSPLHF. In DNA, the CDR3 is TGTGCCAGCAGCCAAGATAGGAGGGGCTATAATTCACCCCTCCACTTT.

The chain couples TRBV15 to TRBJ1-1; 7 bases are shared with TRBD1. V dropped 1 base and J dropped 1; count of bases not matched to a gene: 6. This CDR3 is built from 16 residues. Germline CDR1 reads LNHNV; CDR2 reads YYDKDF (reference sequence). DNA for the CDR3: TGTGCCACCAGCAGAGGTTGGGGACAGCCGAACACTGAAGCTTTCTTT. Translated: CATSRGWGQPNTEAFF. The complete variable domain, with remaining parts taken from reference TRBV15 and TRBJ1-1, reads DAMVIQNPRYQVTQFGKPVTLSCSQTLNHNVMYWYQQKSSQAPKLLFHYYDKDFNNEADTPDNFQSRRPNTSFCFLDIRSPGLGDTAMYLCATSRGWGQPNTEAFFGQGTRLTVV.

This sequence joins TRBV6-6 and TRBJ1-5; a possible D gene is TRBD1 (6 bases). This CDR3 is built from 11 residues. The germline V and J ends were trimmed by 1 base and 16 bases, with 11 bases remaining between them. Germline CDR1 reads MNHNY; CDR2 reads SVGAGI (reference sequence). The CDR3 region is CASSYFTGFHF. The CDR3 bases are TGTGCCAGCAGTTACTTTACAGGGTTCCATTTT.

The chain links TRBV19 to TRBJ2-3; the D is unclear. The V end lost 1 base, the J end lost 7 bases, and 9 bases lay between the germline ends. Germline loops: CDR1 LNHDA, CDR2 SQIVND (reference sequence). The CDR3 runs 13 residues. The CDR3 loop is CASSIAPGNTQYF. DNA for the CDR3: TGTGCCAGTAGTATAGCCCCTGGCAATACGCAGTATTTT.

V usage is TRBV15 and J usage is TRBJ1-2; D may be TRBD1 (6 bases). The V gene lost 4 bases and the J gene lost 7 bases, with 16 bases spanning the gap. The CDR3 runs to 14 residues. Germline V gene data show CDR1 as LNHNV and CDR2 as YYDKDF (reference sequence). This chain's CDR3 is CATSTDRRTFGYTF. CDR3 sequence (DNA): TGTGCCACCAGCACTGACAGGCGGACGTTTGGCTACACCTTC.

The chain is built from TRBV5-1 and TRBJ1-2; D remains unclear. CDR1 and CDR2 from the germline V gene are SGHRS and YFSETQ. V was shortened by 0 bases and J by 2 bases, with 14 bases between the two germline ends. This CDR3 region has 16 residues. The CDR3 sequence is CASSLEPGVPNYGYTF. CDR3 DNA: TGCGCCAGCAGCTTGGAGCCTGGTGTGCCCAACTATGGCTACACCTTC. The entire variable domain, with the rest obtained from reference TRBV5-1 and TRBJ1-2, is as follows: KAGVTQTPRYLIKTRGQQVTLSCSPISGHRSVSWYQQTPGQGLQFLFEYFSETQRNKGNFPGRFSGRQFSNSRSEMNVSTLELGDSALYLCASSLEPGVPNYGYTFGSGTRLTVV.

The sample holds one count of this clone. The chain recombines TRBV5-1 with TRBJ2-7; D ambiguous. From germline, CDR1 is SGHRS and CDR2 YFSETQ. Trimming pared 1 base from V and 3 bases from J, leaving 11 bases between. The CDR3 spans 14 residues. The CDR3 nucleotides read TGCGCCAGCAGCTTGACGGAAGCCAACTACGAGCAGTACTTC. Protein product: CASSLTEANYEQYF.

This clone was detected a few times. This chain connects TRBV7-9 to TRBJ1-1; D gene unclear. With 5 bases removed from V and 5 bases from J, the gap between germline ends came to 12 bases. This CDR3 contains 13 residues. Germline V gene data show CDR1 as SEHNR and CDR2 as FQNEAQ (reference sequence). CDR3 amino acids: CASSPRSGTEAFF. DNA for the CDR3: TGTGCCAGCAGCCCACGCTCCGGGACTGAAGCTTTCTTT.